The next 11 T cell receptor beta chains were all read from a single sample in a study of T cell responses to AZD1222 COVID-19 vaccine. TCRdb's table, derived via immunoSEQ multiplex PCR, lists solely in-frame clones and lacks some. Of roughly 140,000 clones in the sample, 92% are singletons; the top ten hold over 8.5%. The sequenced sample was peripheral blood, obtained 28 days after the second AZD1222 dose. These receptor sequences come from an adult who received the AZD1222 COVID-19 vaccine.

The chain uses TRBV19 and TRBJ2-1; unclear D gene. CDR1 and CDR2 (germline): LNHDA, SQIVND (reference sequence). The CDR3 runs 15 residues. Trimming removed 3 bases from V and 3 bases from J, with 12 bases in between. CDR3 region: CASSIEPTLYNEQFF. CDR3 bases: TGTGCCAGTAGTATTGAACCCACCCTCTACAATGAGCAGTTCTTC.

The CDR3: CASSLARESSGNTIYF. CDR3 sequence (DNA): TGTGCCAGCAGCTTAGCCAGGGAAAGCTCTGGAAACACCATATATTTT. V is TRBV7-6 and J is TRBJ1-3; weak D call: TRBD1 (5 bases). V was shortened by 0 bases and J by 0 bases, with 9 bases between the two germline ends. Germline V gives CDR1 SGHVS, CDR2 FNYEAQ. The CDR3 consists of 16 residues.

This chain links TRBV29-1 with TRBJ1-1, with D tentatively TRBD1 (5 bases). The CDR3 has 13 residues. Trimming cost V 3 bases and J 11 bases, with 19 bases left between them. Per the germline V gene, CDR1 is SQVTM and CDR2 is ANQGSEA. For the CDR3, the DNA is TGCAGCGTTGATCCCCTGGGAGGGGTGAGGGCTTTCTTT. Its protein product is CSVDPLGGVRAFF.

The chain employs TRBV5-5 and TRBJ2-7, with D hard to call. Trimming stripped 6 bases from V and 1 base from J, with 17 bases between. The CDR3 spans 15 residues. Germline V gene lookup returns CDR1 SGHKS and CDR2 YYEKEE (reference sequence). The CDR3 nucleotides read TGTGCCAGCAACCTGAGGCCCATTTTGTCCTACGAGCAGTACTTC. Encoded protein: CASNLRPILSYEQYF.

This chain connects TRBV3-1 (or the pseudogene TRBV3-2) to TRBJ2-5, with a possible D match to TRBD2 (5 bases). Germline values: CDR1 LGHDT, CDR2 YNNKEL (reference sequence). Trimming removed 0 bases from V and 8 bases from J, with 7 bases in between. The CDR3 is 12 amino acids. The chain's CDR3 is CASSQEEVTQYF. CDR3 nucleotide sequence: TGTGCCAGCAGCCAAGAGGAGGTAACCCAGTACTTC.

The genes are TRBV5-1 and TRBJ1-6, with TRBD1 matching over 7 bases. Germline V lookup: CDR1 SGHRS, CDR2 YFSETQ. The CDR3 consists of 14 residues. The V and J ends lost 5 bases and 8 bases, in that order; junction bases with no gene match: 7. Written as DNA, the CDR3 is TGCGCCAGCAGGCCCGACAGGGACTATTCACCCCTCCACTTT. It encodes CASRPDRDYSPLHF.

This chain uses TRBV7-9 with TRBJ2-3, with TRBD2 matching over 8 bases. The germline V gene encodes CDR1 SEHNR and CDR2 FQNEAQ (reference sequence). J gave up 0 bases and V 4 bases, and 6 bases lay outside the gene matches. The CDR3 has 16 amino acids. The DNA of the CDR3 is TGTGCCAGCAGCTCGGCTACTAGCGGTAGCACAGATACGCAGTATTTT. Translated, it gives CASSSATSGSTDTQYF.

This chain joins TRBV24-1 and TRBJ2-2; 9 bases are shared with TRBD1. With V trimmed by 6 bases and J by 7 bases, 8 bases remained unmatched. The CDR3 runs 15 residues. Germline lookup yields CDR1 KGHDR and CDR2 SFDVKD. In nucleotides, the CDR3 is TGTGCCACCAGTCAGGACAGGGGAAGGAGCGGGGAGCTGTTTTTT. Its protein is CATSQDRGRSGELFF.

The gene calls are TRBV19 and TRBJ1-1; 9 bases are shared with TRBD1. The CDR3 covers 14 residues. In germline, CDR1 is LNHDA, CDR2 SQIVND (reference sequence). After removal of 5 bases from V and 5 bases from J, the junction contained 6 bases not matched to a gene. The CDR3, as DNA: TGTGCCAGTAGTCCGGGACAGGGAAGGACTGAAGCTTTCTTT. Protein product: CASSPGQGRTEAFF.

This chain joins TRBV12-3 or TRBV12-4 and TRBJ1-1; D gene unclear. Trimming left V 3 bases short and J 6 bases short, with 11 bases between. CDR3 length equals 13 residues. CDR3 DNA sequence: TGTGCCAGCAGTTTTGTCCGAGGGTCTGAAGCTTTCTTT. Translating gives CASSFVRGSEAFF.

The rearrangement uses TRBV13 and TRBJ1-2, with D perhaps matching TRBD1 (5 bases). This CDR3 has 13 amino acids. CDR1 PRHDT and CDR2 FYEKMQ come from the germline V gene (reference sequence). Between the trimmed V and J ends, which lost 0 bases and 10 bases, there was a span of 12 bases. This chain's CDR3 is CASSLGEEGTYTF. The CDR3 region has the DNA TGTGCCAGCAGCTTAGGTGAGGAGGGGACCTACACCTTC.